The sequence of this TCR beta chain was determined in a study of shared clonotypes between healthy human individuals. In the study overall: CD4 naive and memory got three plates each, CD8 naive two, CD8 memory one.

The CDR3 sequence is 17 residues long. Per germline, CDR1 SGHAT and CDR2 FQNNGV. After removal of 5 bases from V and 5 bases from J, the junction contained 16 bases not matched to a gene. For every subset, genomic DNA was evenly distributed across several immunoSEQ plates. Profiling relied on immunoSEQ multiplex PCR, and the TCRdb table lists in-frame clones only, not all of them. The sample lists roughly 2,500,000 clones; 93% were seen once. The sample comprised naive CD4+ T cells from PBMCs. Subset of the sample: CD45RA+ positively selected. The TCR was taken from a man aged 18-30 years in good health. Some clones in this sample may be carry-over from other donors' samples. This chain joins TRBV11-2 and TRBJ2-5; 8 nucleotides agree with TRBD2. In DNA, the CDR3 is TGTGCCAGCAGCCGCTTAACTAGCGGCCGGGCCGGGGAGACCCAGTACTTC. It specifies CASSRLTSGRAGETQYF.